These T cell receptor beta chains were read from a single sample in a study of blood T cell repertoires in COVID-19. Clones were read by immunoSEQ multiplex PCR, and TCRdb kept only the in-frame ones, dropping some. The table includes 200,000 or so clones, over 75% detected once. Sequencing used PBMCs or T cells enriched from blood (not recorded which). The source of these receptors is a woman aged 18-35 years in a cohort exposed to, infected with or recovered from COVID-19 (not recorded which). CDR3s include the opening cysteine and the closing phenylalanine or tryptophan. A D gene is named only where the DNA matches it firmly. Part of the rows lack a size; the others show once, few, many or a class for expanded clones.

size	J	D	V	DNA	CDR3
.	TRBJ2-5	.	TRBV7-9	TGTGCCAGCAGCTTAGCCCAGGACTTCGAGGAGACCCAGTACTTC	CASSLAQDFEETQYF
.	TRBJ1-1	.	TRBV7-2	TGTGCCAGCAGCTTCACAGTGAACACTGAAGCTTTCTTT	CASSFTVNTEAFF
.	TRBJ1-1	.	TRBV4-1	TGCGCCAGCAGCCAAGACCCAATTGGAGGGGCGGGCACTGAAGCTTTCTTT	CASSQDPIGGAGTEAFF
once	TRBJ2-3	TRBD1	TRBV7-9	TGTGCCAGCAGCTTAGCAGGGGGCAGGACAGATACGCAGTATTTT	CASSLAGGRTDTQYF
.	TRBJ1-1	.	TRBV7-3	TGTGCCAGCAGCTTAACGAGAGACACTGAAGCTTTCTTT	CASSLTRDTEAFF
.	TRBJ2-3	TRBD2	TRBV30	TGTGCCTGGAGTAACGGCGGGAGACTCTCAGATACGCAGTATTTT	CAWSNGGRLSDTQYF
.	TRBJ1-2	TRBD1	TRBV5-1	TGCGCCAGCAGCCCCTCTCAGGGGGCGGATGGCTACACCTTC	CASSPSQGADGYTF
.	TRBJ2-1	TRBD2	TRBV24-1	TGTGCCACCAGTGAGACCGGACTAGCGCAGTTCTTC	CATSETGLAQFF
.	TRBJ1-2	.	TRBV7-2	TGTGCCAGCAGTTGGGAACAGGGTCTTGTAGGCTACACCTTC	CASSWEQGLVGYTF
.	TRBJ2-7	.	TRBV24-1	TGTGCCACCTCGGGAGGGGACAGATTTTACGAGCAGTACTTC	CATSGGDRFYEQYF
.	TRBJ1-4	.	TRBV6-5	TGTGCCAGCAGTTACTCTGGGCAGGATGAAAAACTGTTTTTT	CASSYSGQDEKLFF
few	TRBJ2-1	TRBD1	TRBV5-1	TGCGCCAGCAGCCGTTTAGGACAGGGAGGCAATGAGCAGTTCTTC	CASSRLGQGGNEQFF
.	TRBJ2-2	.	TRBV24-1	TGTGCCACCAGTAAGGGCTTTGACAGGTGGGGCACCGGGGAGCTGTTTTTT	CATSKGFDRWGTGELFF
.	TRBJ2-1	TRBD2	TRBV28	TGTGCCAGCCTTGGGTTAGCGGGGGGCTACAATGAGCAGTTCTTC	CASLGLAGGYNEQFF
.	TRBJ1-2	TRBD1	TRBV28	TGTGCCAGCAGTTTAGCAGGGACAGTCTATGGCTACACCTTC	CASSLAGTVYGYTF
.	TRBJ1-2	.	TRBV19	TGTGCCATCCCCGTTCTAGGGAGATATGGCTACACCTTC	CAIPVLGRYGYTF
.	TRBJ2-2	TRBD2	TRBV5-1	TGCGCCAGCAGCTTACTAGCGGGCAACACCGGGGAGCTGTTTTTT	CASSLLAGNTGELFF
.	TRBJ1-2	.	TRBV19	TGTGCCAGTAGTACCGTTCCCACTGGCTATGGCTACACCTTC	CASSTVPTGYGYTF
.	TRBJ1-1	TRBD1	TRBV7-8	TGTGCCAGCACCTATACAGGGGAGGCGTTGGCTTTCTTT	CASTYTGEALAFF
.	TRBJ1-5	TRBD1	TRBV10-1	TGCGCCAGCAGCGGCCGGGACAGGGTGTATCAGCCCCAGCATTTT	CASSGRDRVYQPQHF
.	TRBJ1-1	TRBD1	TRBV3-1/TRBV3-2	TGTGCCAGCAGCCAGGGGACAGGGGGGGATGTGGAAATGAACACTGAAGCTTTCTTT	CASSQGTGGDVEMNTEAFF
.	TRBJ2-7	TRBD1	TRBV28	TGTGCCAGCAGTTTATCTTGGGACAGGGGGCCCCACGAGCAGTACTTC	CASSLSWDRGPHEQYF
.	TRBJ2-1	TRBD2	TRBV5-4	TGTGCCAGCAGCCAATCTAGCGGGAAGTACAATGAGCAGTTCTTC	CASSQSSGKYNEQFF
.	TRBJ2-7	TRBD2	TRBV18	TGTGCCAGCTCACACGCCTCTAGCGGGGGGCAGACCTACGAGCAGTACTTC	CASSHASSGGQTYEQYF
.	TRBJ1-6	.	TRBV9	TGTGCCAGCAGCGTAGACCCCAATCAGGAAGCTTCACCCCTCCACTTT	CASSVDPNQEASPLHF
.	TRBJ2-5	TRBD2	TRBV5-4	TGTGCCAGCAGCTTAATTGGCGGGAGGGCCGGTGAGACCCAGTACTTC	CASSLIGGRAGETQYF
.	TRBJ1-4	.	TRBV3-1/TRBV3-2	TGTGCCAGCAGCCTATACAGGGAGGAAAAACTGTTTTTT	CASSLYREEKLFF
.	TRBJ1-6	.	TRBV25-1	TGTGCCAGCAGGCCGTCAGGGAATAATTCACCCCTCCACTTT	CASRPSGNNSPLHF
.	TRBJ1-6	.	TRBV6-5	TGTGCCACCGGAACCCAGAGACTTTATAATTCACCCCTCCACTTT	CATGTQRLYNSPLHF
once	TRBJ2-2	TRBD2	TRBV30	TGTGCCTGGAGTCACAGCGGGGGCGGGGAGCTGTTTTTT	CAWSHSGGGELFF
.	TRBJ1-5	.	TRBV19	TGTGCCAGTACTCTAGAATATAGCAATCAGCCCCAGCATTTT	CASTLEYSNQPQHF
.	TRBJ1-1	.	TRBV19	TGTGCCAGTAGTGGAGATGGGTGGTCGGTTCGAGCTTTCTTT	CASSGDGWSVRAFF
.	TRBJ2-1	TRBD2	TRBV7-8	TGTGCCAGCAGCTTGAGGACTAGCGGGCCCGGGGGTTTGTTCTTC	CASSLRTSGPGGLFF
few	TRBJ1-2	.	TRBV28	TGTGCCAGCAGACGCCACAGGGCTAACTATGGCTACACCTTC	CASRRHRANYGYTF
.	TRBJ1-5	.	TRBV19	TGTGCCAGTAGTACTCTGGGGAGGGGGGCGCGAAGCAATCAGCCCCAGCATTTT	CASSTLGRGARSNQPQHF
.	TRBJ1-2	.	TRBV28	TGTGCCAGCAGTCCCCATCGACTAGCGGGAGGCTACACCTTC	CASSPHRLAGGYTF
.	TRBJ2-3	TRBD1	TRBV3-1/TRBV3-2	TGTGCCAGCAGCCAGTGGGACAGCCAGACAGATACGCAGTATTTT	CASSQWDSQTDTQYF
.	TRBJ1-6	.	TRBV2	TGTGCCAGTACGGAGGACTTAAATTCACCCCTCCACTTT	CASTEDLNSPLHF
.	TRBJ2-3	TRBD2	TRBV7-3	TGTGCCAGCAGCCAACACTTAACTAGCGGGAGGGGGGGAACAGATACGCAGTATTTT	CASSQHLTSGRGGTDTQYF
once	TRBJ1-2	.	TRBV19	TGTGCCAGTAGTATGCAGGCCCAGAGCTCCTATGGCTACACCTTC	CASSMQAQSSYGYTF
.	TRBJ1-5	.	TRBV7-9	TGTGCCAGCAGCTCGACGGGACAACCGGATCAGCCCCAGCATTTT	CASSSTGQPDQPQHF
.	TRBJ2-5	.	TRBV10-3	TGTGCCATCGACGGCGGGGAACTACAAGAGACCCAGTACTTC	CAIDGGELQETQYF
.	TRBJ1-1	.	TRBV7-8	TGTGCCAGCAGCAACAACGGGAGGACTGAAGCTTTCTTT	CASSNNGRTEAFF
.	TRBJ1-3	.	TRBV18	TGTGCCAGCTCACCAGTGACACCGGAACGCTCTGGAAACACCATATATTTT	CASSPVTPERSGNTIYF
.	TRBJ2-7	TRBD2	TRBV5-1	TGCGCCAGCAGCGGGGGGACTAGCGGGATATACGAGCAGTACTTC	CASSGGTSGIYEQYF
.	TRBJ2-3	TRBD2	TRBV5-1	TGCGCCAGCAGCTCCGGACTAGCGGGAGGGGGAGATACGCAGTATTTT	CASSSGLAGGGDTQYF